The present T cell receptor (beta chain) was sequenced within a study of post-analysis software for immune sequencing data. The wider study: Included courses were relapsing-remitting and secondary progressive multiple sclerosis; progressive-relapsing multiple sclerosis was also included. Study results and limitations: Patients with multiple sclerosis recorded significantly lower normalized Chao1 diversity than controls, the study found. Clustering by F measure revealed strong co-clustering among samples prepared together in one batch. With TRBV5-6, TRBV5-1 and TRBV20-1 included, about 5 TRBV segments were more frequent in patients than in controls.

On this clonotype: Its target is unknown.

The germline V gene encodes CDR1 SGHTA and CDR2 FQGNSA. The CDR3 extends over 14 amino acids. V lost 1 base and J lost 8, with 12 bases in between. Incorporated into the TCR beta cDNA libraries were unique molecular identifiers, which served to reduce PCR and sequencing biases. T cells numbering roughly 1 to 10 million yielded around 500,000 cDNA molecules. TCRdb processed the PCR reads anew with MiXCR; each CDR3 protein has one entry. The table shows 450,000 or so distinct CDR3 sequences, with approximately 46% occurring only once. This clonotype was obtained from a girl under 18 with multiple sclerosis. Input material: blood. The chain uses TRBV7-2 and TRBJ1-5; maybe TRBD1 (5 bases). As DNA, the CDR3 is TGTGCCAGCAGCTTAGGGGGCGGTCGTGAGCCCCAGCATTTT. It codes for CASSLGGGREPQHF.